This TCR beta chain stems from a study of T-cell memory formation after mild COVID-19 (dated by TCRdb to about 2021). In terms of the full investigation: TCR sequence clusters from the two donors were found to be largely donor specific. Two young, previously healthy adult volunteers, one female and one male, were included in the cohort. Longitudinal TCRalpha and TCRbeta repertoire sequencing tracked T-cell clones expanding and contracting after mild COVID-19 in a couple of donors. Overall study outcomes, separate from this receptor: Whether the second-wave clones peaking on day 37 were SARS-CoV-2 specific was not confirmed. Clones contracting from day 15 to 85 had balanced CD4/CD8 phenotypes, while a second wave expanding from day 15 to 37 was biased towards CD4+. Contracting CD4+ clones were found mainly in CM and EM memory subsets, while CD8+ clones were enriched in EMRA. The study covered only a couple of mild cases, and larger cohorts including severe cases with pre-infection samples were considered necessary. Some responding clones were detected in pre-infection memory, which suggested that pre-existing cross-reactive memory T cells had joined the SARS-CoV-2 response.

This clonotype was counted between two and nine times. It lacks a known antigen. One base away there is no much larger clone; base qualities are not given. The instrument given in TCRdb is Illumina NovaSeq 6000. Using 5'RACE with constant-segment primers, TCRalpha and TCRbeta cDNA libraries were constructed, with sample barcodes and unique molecular identifiers added in the process. RNA was extracted from every sample with Trizol reagent. The libraries were amplified in two PCR steps, and the second step added a second sample barcode and Illumina TruSeq adapters. The libraries were sequenced on an Illumina NovaSeq using 2 x 150 bp paired-end reads. The authors' pipeline ran thus. The reads were demultiplexed and collapsed into UMI-guided consensus sequences using migec v1.2.7. With mixcr v2.1.11, UMI consensuses were aligned to TRA and TRB V and J templates and assembled into clonotypes. Expanded or contracted clonotypes were those called significant by both edgeR and NoisET, with noise models trained on biological replicates. For edgeR calls, the thresholds were a false discovery rate-adjusted p below 0.01 and a log2 fold-change of 1. As an exploratory analysis of dynamics, PCA with hierarchical clustering was applied to max-normalized trajectories of the 1000 most abundant clonotypes. Separately sequenced CD4+ and CD8+ repertoires were used to assign the CD4 or CD8 phenotype of responding clones. TCRdb passed the public sequencing reads through fastp at Q25 and MiXCR, retaining productive beta sequences. Rows are unified per CDR3 protein, each entry keeping the most common DNA and genes. The V and J calls were determined by TCRdb, not by the authors. This sample comprises about 200,000 distinct CDR3 sequences, around 18% of them detected only once. The ten top clones hold 2.4% of the sample.

Sequences SNHLY (CDR1) and FYNNEI (CDR2) are obtained from the germline V gene. The cysteine opens and the phenylalanine closes a CDR3 of 12 amino acids. Here the CDR3 DNA is all that survives: 36 bases in frame from base 1. Trimming costs V 4 bases and J 6 bases, and their ends lie 6 bases apart. Ficoll-Paque density gradient centrifugation was the method used to isolate PBMCs. This chain joins TRBV2 to TRBJ2-2, with an unclear D gene assignment. The receptor's source is an adult woman who had mild COVID-19 (a few samples of this study predate the infection). The sample titles of this study are shuffled in the database, so cell type and time point are left out; the donor was told from shared clones. Sequences were obtained from PBMCs or a T cell subset sorted from them (not recorded which). Read as DNA, the sequence is TGTGCCAGCAGTGTGTTGTCCGGGGAGCTGTTTTTT. This encodes CASSVLSGELFF. With the rest looked up from the reference TRBV2 and TRBJ2-2 genes rather than sequenced, the full variable domain is EPEVTQTPSHQVTQMGQEVILRCVPISNHLYFYWYRQILGQKVEFLVSFYNNEISEKSEIFDDQFSVERPDGSNFTLKIRSTKLEDSAMYFCASSVLSGELFFGEGSRLTVL.